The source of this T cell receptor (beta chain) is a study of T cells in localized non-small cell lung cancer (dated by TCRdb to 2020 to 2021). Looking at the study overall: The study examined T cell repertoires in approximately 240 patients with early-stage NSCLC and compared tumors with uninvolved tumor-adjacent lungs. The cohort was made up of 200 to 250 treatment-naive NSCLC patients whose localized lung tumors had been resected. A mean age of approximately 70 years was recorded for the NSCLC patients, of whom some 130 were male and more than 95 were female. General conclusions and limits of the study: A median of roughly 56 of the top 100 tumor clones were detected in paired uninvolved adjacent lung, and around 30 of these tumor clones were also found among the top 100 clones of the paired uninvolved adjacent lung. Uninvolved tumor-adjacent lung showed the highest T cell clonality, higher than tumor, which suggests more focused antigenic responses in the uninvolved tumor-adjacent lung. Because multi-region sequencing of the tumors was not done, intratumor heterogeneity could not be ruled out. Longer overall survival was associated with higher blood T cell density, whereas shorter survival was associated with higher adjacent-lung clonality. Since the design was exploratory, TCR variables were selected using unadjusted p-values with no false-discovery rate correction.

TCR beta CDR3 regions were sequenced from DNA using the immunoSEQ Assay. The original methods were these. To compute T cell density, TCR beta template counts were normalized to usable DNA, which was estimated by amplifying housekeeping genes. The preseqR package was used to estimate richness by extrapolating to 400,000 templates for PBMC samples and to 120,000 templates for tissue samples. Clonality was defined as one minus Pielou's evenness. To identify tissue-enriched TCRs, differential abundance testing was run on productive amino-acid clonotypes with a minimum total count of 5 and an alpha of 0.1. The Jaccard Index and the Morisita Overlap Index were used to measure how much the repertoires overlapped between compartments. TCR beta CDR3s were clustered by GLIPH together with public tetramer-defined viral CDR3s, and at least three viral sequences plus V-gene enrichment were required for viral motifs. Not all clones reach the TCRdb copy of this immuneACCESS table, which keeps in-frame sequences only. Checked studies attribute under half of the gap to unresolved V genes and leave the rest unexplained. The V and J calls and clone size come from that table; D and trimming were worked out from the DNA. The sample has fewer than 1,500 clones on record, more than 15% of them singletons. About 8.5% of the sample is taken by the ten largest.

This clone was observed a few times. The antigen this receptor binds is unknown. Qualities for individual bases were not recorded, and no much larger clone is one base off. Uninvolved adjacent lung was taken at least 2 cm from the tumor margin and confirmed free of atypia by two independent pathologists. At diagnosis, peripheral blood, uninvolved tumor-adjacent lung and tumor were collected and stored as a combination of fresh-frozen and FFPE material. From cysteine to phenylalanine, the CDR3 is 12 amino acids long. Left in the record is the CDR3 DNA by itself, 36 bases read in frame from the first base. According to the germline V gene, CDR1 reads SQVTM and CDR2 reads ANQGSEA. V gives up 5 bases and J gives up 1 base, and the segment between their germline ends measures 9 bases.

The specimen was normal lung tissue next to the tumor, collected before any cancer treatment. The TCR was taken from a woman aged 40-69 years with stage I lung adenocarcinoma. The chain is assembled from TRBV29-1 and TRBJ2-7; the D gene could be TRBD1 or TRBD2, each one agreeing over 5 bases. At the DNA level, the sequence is TGCAGCGTTTCCGGGGCTTCCTACGAGCAGTACTTC. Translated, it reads CSVSGASYEQYF.